A single sample gave rise to the 13 T cell receptor beta chains below, sequenced in a study of STAT5B mutations in CD4+ large granular lymphocyte leukemia. Sequenced by immunoSEQ multiplex PCR; TCRdb stores in-frame clones only, minus some. Among more than 35,000 clones listed, 65% to 90% were seen once. Source material: CD4+ T cells from blood buffy coats. The receptors stem from a human donor in good health.

This rearrangement joins TRBV25-1 to TRBJ2-3; TRBD2 matches 13 bases. Germline CDR1 is MGHDK and CDR2 is SYGVNS. The ends lost 4 bases at V and 1 base at J; junction bases unmatched: 2. The CDR3 consists of 16 residues. CDR3 protein: CASSATSGGGTDTQYF. CDR3 nucleotide sequence: TGTGCCAGCAGTGCAACTAGCGGGGGGGGCACAGATACGCAGTATTTT.

This clone appeared once. The rearrangement joins TRBV5-1 to TRBJ1-2; 11 bases match TRBD1. The CDR3 loop spans 13 amino acids. Germline assignment: CDR1 SGHRS and CDR2 YFSETQ. J gave up 6 bases and V 4 bases, and 2 bases lay outside the gene matches. The chain's CDR3 is CASSLGQGDGYTF. The CDR3 DNA is TGCGCCAGCAGCCTGGGACAGGGGGATGGCTACACCTTC.

This clone turned up a few times. J is TRBJ2-6 and V is TRBV11-1; D not certain. V shed 8 bases and J shed 1 base, with 9 bases lying between them. The length of the CDR3 is 14 residues. Germline CDR1 reads SGHAT; CDR2 reads FQDESV (reference sequence). CDR3 sequence: CASGLSSGANVLTF. The CDR3 DNA follows: TGTGCCAGCGGCCTTTCATCTGGGGCCAACGTCCTGACTTTC. Variable domain in full (rest from reference TRBV11-1 and TRBJ2-6): EAEVAQSPRYKITEKSQAVAFWCDPISGHATLYWYRQILGQGPELLVQFQDESVVDDSQLPKDRFSAERLKGVDSTLKIQPAELGDSAMYLCASGLSSGANVLTFGAGSRLTVL.

This chain connects TRBV25-1 to TRBJ2-3, with D perhaps assigned TRBD1 or TRBD2 (6 bases each). The CDR3 spans 13 residues. Germline V gene lookup returns CDR1 MGHDK and CDR2 SYGVNS. V lost 8 bases to trimming and J lost 4 bases, with 13 bases between them. The CDR3 loop is CASGGPNADTQYF. The CDR3 nucleotides read TGTGCCAGCGGGGGGCCTAACGCAGATACGCAGTATTTT.

This chain joins TRBV5-4 and TRBJ1-6, with no clear D. The V gene lost 1 base and the J gene lost 8 bases, with 10 bases spanning the gap. Germline loops: CDR1 SGHNT, CDR2 YYREEE (reference sequence). This CDR3 is 14 amino acids long. The CDR3 DNA reads TGTGCCAGCAGCTTGCGGCTAGCGGATTCACCCCTCCACTTT. Its translation: CASSLRLADSPLHF. Combining the CDR3 with reference TRBV5-4 and TRBJ1-6 gives the whole variable domain ETGVTQSPTHLIKTRGQQVTLRCSSQSGHNTVSWYQQALGQGPQFIFQYYREEENGRGNFPPRFSGLQFPNYSSELNVNALELDDSALYLCASSLRLADSPLHFGNGTRLTVT.

This clone was detected a few times. This sequence joins TRBV11-2 and TRBJ2-7; the D gene is possibly TRBD1 (6 bases). V gave up 1 base and J gave up 3 bases, with 10 bases separating them. The CDR3 has 14 amino acids. The germline V gene encodes CDR1 SGHAT and CDR2 FQNNGV. CDR3 protein: CASSLAQGGYEQYF. The CDR3 DNA sequence: TGTGCCAGCAGCTTAGCACAGGGCGGCTACGAGCAGTACTTC.

The V gene is TRBV27, the J gene TRBJ2-7; D perhaps matches TRBD1 (6 bases). Germline CDR1 reads MNHEY; CDR2 reads SMNVEV (reference sequence). The CDR3 has 14 residues. V was shortened by 6 bases and J by 0 bases, with 12 bases between the two germline ends. In nucleotides, the CDR3 is TGTGCCAGCAGCCAAAACAGGGACTCCTACGAGCAGTACTTC. Translated, it gives CASSQNRDSYEQYF.

This chain links TRBV4-3 with TRBJ2-5; 14 bases agree with TRBD2. The CDR3 covers 16 residues. Per the germline V gene, CDR1 is LGHNA and CDR2 is YSLEER. J lost 5 bases, V lost 4 bases, and 6 bases had no gene match. The CDR3 region is CASSRTSGRMKETQYF. In DNA form, the CDR3 reads TGCGCCAGCAGCCGGACTAGCGGGAGGATGAAGGAGACCCAGTACTTC.

The chain carries TRBV18 and TRBJ2-7, with TRBD1 matching 8 bases. V trimming: 3 bases; J trimming: 3 bases; junction bases outside the gene matches: 7. CDR3 length: 15 residues. CDR1 is KGHSH, CDR2 LQKENI, per germline. The CDR3, as DNA: TGTGCCAGCTCACCTGCCGGGACAGGAGGCTACGAGCAGTACTTC. This gives the protein CASSPAGTGGYEQYF.

This chain links TRBV19 with TRBJ1-2; 10 positions match TRBD1. Germline assignment: CDR1 LNHDA and CDR2 SQIVND (reference sequence). This CDR3 comprises 15 residues. V lost 4 bases to trimming and J lost 2 bases; unmatched junction nucleotides: 4. Written as DNA, the CDR3 is TGTGCCAGTAGTAACCCGGGACAGGGGAACTATGGCTACACCTTC. Encoded protein: CASSNPGQGNYGYTF.

V and J are TRBV18 and TRBJ2-1, with 9 bases matching TRBD1. J lost 4 bases, V lost 4 bases, and 8 bases had no gene match. The CDR3 extends over 16 amino acids. Germline assignment: CDR1 KGHSH and CDR2 LQKENI. The CDR3 DNA is TGTGCCAGCTCACAAAACCTGGACAGGGGTTACAATGAGCAGTTCTTC. Its translation is CASSQNLDRGYNEQFF.

About this clone: The junction shows a germline mismatch at one end, possibly a read error. The chain joins TRBV18 to TRBJ2-2; D remains unclear. The CDR3 has 14 residues. In germline, CDR1 is KGHSH, CDR2 LQKENI. In DNA form, the CDR3 reads TGTGCCAGCTCCCCACTTCGGGACACCGGGGAGCTGTTTTTT. Protein sequence: CASSPLRDTGELFF. The variable domain in full, with the rest retrieved from reference TRBV18 and TRBJ2-2, is NAGVMQNPRHLVRRRGQEARLRCSPMKGHSHVYWYRQLPEEGLKFMVYLQKENIIDESGMPKERFSAEFPKEGPSILRIQQVVRGDSAAYFCASSPLRDTGELFFGEGSRLTVL.

This chain uses TRBV4-3 with TRBJ2-7; 8 nucleotides line up with TRBD1. From germline, CDR1 is LGHNA and CDR2 YSLEER. J was trimmed by 0 bases and V by 2 bases; bases with no gene match: 12. The CDR3 runs to 18 residues. This CDR3 is CASSQQPPGGQTSYEQYF. Written as DNA, the CDR3 is TGCGCCAGCAGCCAACAACCCCCAGGGGGCCAGACCTCCTACGAGCAGTACTTC.